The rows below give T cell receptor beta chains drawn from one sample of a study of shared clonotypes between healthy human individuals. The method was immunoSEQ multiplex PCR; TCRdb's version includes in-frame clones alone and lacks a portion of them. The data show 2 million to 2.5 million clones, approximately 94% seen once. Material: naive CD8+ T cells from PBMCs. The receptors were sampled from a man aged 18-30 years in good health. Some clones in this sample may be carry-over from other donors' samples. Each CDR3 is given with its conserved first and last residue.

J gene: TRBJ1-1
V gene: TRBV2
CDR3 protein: CASQGAFMNTEAFF

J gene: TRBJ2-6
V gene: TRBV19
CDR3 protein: CAASGGSGANVLTF

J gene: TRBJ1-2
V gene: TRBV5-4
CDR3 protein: CASSLEEQDGYTF

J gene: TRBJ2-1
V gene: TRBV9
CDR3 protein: CASSPRAGGEYNEQFF

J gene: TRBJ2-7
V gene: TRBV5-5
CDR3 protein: CASSLGGLYEQYF

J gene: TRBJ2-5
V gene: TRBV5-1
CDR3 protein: CAVRDQGSLQETQYF

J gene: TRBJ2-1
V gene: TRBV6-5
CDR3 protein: CASCTRTSGIDEQFF

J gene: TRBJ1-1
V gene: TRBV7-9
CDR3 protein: CASRSGGSEAFF

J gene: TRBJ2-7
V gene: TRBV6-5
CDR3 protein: CASSYSGTSGYEQYF

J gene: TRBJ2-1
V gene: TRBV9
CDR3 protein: CASSGRSGNYNEQFF

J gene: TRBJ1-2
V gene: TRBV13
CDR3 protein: CASSTKDRGSESYGYTF

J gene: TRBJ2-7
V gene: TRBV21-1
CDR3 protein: CASSKERKNLALLYEQYF

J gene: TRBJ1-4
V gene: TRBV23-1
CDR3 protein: CASTLVDRREPNEKLFF

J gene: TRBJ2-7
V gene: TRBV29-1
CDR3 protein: CSVEGRKGGEQYF

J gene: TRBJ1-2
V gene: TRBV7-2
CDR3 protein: CASSHFRDSYFYGYTF

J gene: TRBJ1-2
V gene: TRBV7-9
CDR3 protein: CASSPGITANYGYTF

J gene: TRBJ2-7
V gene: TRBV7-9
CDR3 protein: CASQSGSYEQYF

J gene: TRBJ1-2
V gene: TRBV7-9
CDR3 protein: CASSPRTDGYGYTF

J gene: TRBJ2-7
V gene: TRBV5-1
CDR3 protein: CASSWWTGASYEQYF

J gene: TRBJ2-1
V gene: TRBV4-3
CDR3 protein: CASSQVGTGWHEQFF

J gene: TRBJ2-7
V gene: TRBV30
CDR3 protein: CAWVRELAGVDWEQYF

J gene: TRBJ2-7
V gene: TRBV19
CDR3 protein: CASSNRGPSYEQYF